One T cell receptor beta chain is described in this entry. The antigen remains undetermined. The entry originates in a study of T cell repertoires in cytomegalovirus infection. MiXCR was run by TCRdb on the reads, yielding one entry per CDR3 protein. The sample carries about 310,000 distinct CDR3 sequences, 20% to 30% recorded once. CDR1 and CDR2 from the germline V gene are MDHEN and SYDVKM. J lost 5 bases, V lost 6 bases, and 9 bases had no gene match. The CDR3 is made up of 16 amino acids. The origin of this receptor is a human donor in good health (CMV status not recorded). Some clones in this sample may be carry-over from other donors' samples. The V call is TRBV28, the J call TRBJ2-6, with 8 bases identical to TRBD1. Sequencing was performed on cultured PBMCs, taken from culture after CMV antigen stimulation. In DNA form, the CDR3 reads TGTGCCAGCAGCGGGACAGGCAGTCTCTGGGCCAACGTCCTGACTTTC. This gives the protein CASSGTGSLWANVLTF.